Here is one T cell receptor beta chain with its context. No antigen is known for it. The sample originates from a study of cytomegalovirus exposure and HLA in healthy donors. Across the study: Sequencing of 150 million to 200 million T cells in an earlier analysis found 95 million to 120 million unique TCR beta sequences. The Caucasian-associated ancestry cluster held 65% to 85% of some 420 genotyped donors.

Germline CDR1 and CDR2: MNHNS and SASEGT. The germline V and J ends were trimmed by 6 bases and 11 bases, with 25 bases remaining between them. The CDR3 extends over 15 amino acids. With 60 Vbeta and 13 Jbeta primers, the PCR was carried out. The assay was immunoSEQ multiplex PCR, and TCRdb's table has in-frame clones only and misses some. The table has under 150,000 clones, over 75% seen once. Overall study findings and caveats: The dataset shows that most TCR sequences were rare, while some public TCRs occurred in many donors.

V usage is TRBV6-1 and J usage is TRBJ2-5; D may be TRBD2 (6 bases). The clonotype comes from a male donor in good health and CMV-seronegative. Sequencing input: PBMCs. In nucleotides, the CDR3 is TGTGCCAGCAGCACTGGTTCGGGGGAGTACTTGGAGCAGTACTTC. This codes for CASSTGSGEYLEQYF.